A single sample gave rise to the 22 T cell receptor beta chains below, sequenced in a study of blood T cells in healthy people across ages. PCR was performed a second time for about 7 to 12 cycles using a sample-barcoded 5' primer and a J-beta primer mix. TCRdb ran MiXCR on the 5' RACE reads and lists one entry per CDR3 protein. The sample records fewer than 750,000 distinct CDR3 sequences, roughly 43% being singletons. Sequencing was carried out using blood. These receptors were taken from an elderly man in good health.

The rearrangement joins TRBV29-1 to TRBJ2-7, with 8 bases fitting TRBD2. Germline V gives CDR1 SQVTM, CDR2 ANQGSEA. J gave up 1 base and V 7 bases, and 3 bases lay outside the gene matches. This CDR3 is built from 12 residues. The DNA of the CDR3 is TGCAGCGCGGGGGGGGCGTCCTACGAGCAGTACTTC. The encoded protein is CSAGGASYEQYF.

J is TRBJ1-4 and V is TRBV3-1, with TRBD1 as a possible D gene (5 bases). Germline V lookup: CDR1 LGHDT, CDR2 YNNKEL (reference sequence). Trimming cost V 4 bases and J 0 bases, with 15 bases left between them. The CDR3 has 17 amino acids. CDR3 residues: CASSPLQDASTNEKLFF. DNA for the CDR3: TGTGCCAGCAGCCCACTACAGGACGCATCAACTAATGAAAAACTGTTTTTT.

This clonotype was counted between two and nine times. The chain has TRBV7-9 and TRBJ2-7; 7 nucleotides line up with TRBD1. CDR3 length equals 16 residues. Germline values: CDR1 SEHNR, CDR2 FQNEAQ (reference sequence). The V gene end was trimmed by 1 base and the J gene end by 1 base; junction bases not matched to a gene: 7. In DNA form, the CDR3 reads TGTGCCAGCAGCTTAGTTGTGACAGGGAGTTCCTACGAGCAGTACTTC. This encodes CASSLVVTGSSYEQYF.

This chain connects TRBV20-1 to TRBJ1-4; tentative D call: TRBD1 (6 bases). Trimming stripped 5 bases from V and 6 bases from J, with 22 bases between. The CDR3 runs to 16 residues. The germline V gene has CDR1 DFQATT and CDR2 SNEGSKA (reference sequence). CDR3 sequence reads: CSAPGGEGVYDEKLFF. The CDR3 region has the DNA TGCAGTGCTCCCGGAGGGGAGGGGGTTTATGATGAAAAACTGTTTTTT.

V gene TRBV18 combines with J gene TRBJ1-2; the match to TRBD1 covers 9 bases. The CDR3 runs to 17 residues. Germline loops: CDR1 KGHSH, CDR2 LQKENI. After removal of 0 bases from V and 2 bases from J, the junction contained 7 bases not matched to a gene. The CDR3 DNA reads as TGTGCCAGCTCACCACCGACCGGGACAGGGTCAAACTATGGCTACACCTTC. Translation: CASSPPTGTGSNYGYTF.

The chain uses TRBV7-9 and TRBJ2-5; 9 nucleotides agree with TRBD1. Germline lookup yields CDR1 SEHNR and CDR2 FQNEAQ (reference sequence). Trimming took 3 bases from V and 3 from J; bases not matched to a gene: 2. The CDR3 runs to 14 residues. Here the CDR3 reads CASSFGQGKETQYF. In nucleotides, the CDR3 is TGTGCCAGCAGCTTTGGACAGGGGAAAGAGACCCAGTACTTC.

This chain links TRBV28 with TRBJ1-2; 12 nucleotides align to TRBD1. The CDR3 has 15 amino acids. The V and J ends lost 2 bases and 4 bases, in that order; junction bases with no gene match: 2. Germline V gives CDR1 MDHEN, CDR2 SYDVKM. The CDR3 coding sequence is TGTGCCAGCAGTTTAGGGGGACAGGGGGCCTATGGCTACACCTTC. It yields the protein CASSLGGQGAYGYTF.

The V and J genes are TRBV28 and TRBJ2-4; tentatively, D is TRBD1 or TRBD2 (5 bases each). The J call may be in error: the DNA end matches TRBJ2-7 better. Germline V CDR1 and CDR2: MDHEN, SYDVKM. This CDR3 is 13 amino acids long. The CDR3 nucleotides read TGTGCCAGCAGTGTGGGGGTGGGCTACGAGCAGTACTTC. Its protein product is CASSVGVGYEQYF.

This clonotype was detected many times. V usage is TRBV6-5 and J usage is TRBJ2-7; D perhaps matches TRBD2 (5 bases). The CDR3 has 13 residues. Deletions cut 6 bases from V and 6 bases from J, with 15 bases between. Germline V gene data show CDR1 as MNHEY and CDR2 as SVGAGI. The CDR3 DNA reads TGTGCCAGCAGCCCAGTGAGTCGGGGCGAGCAGTACTTC. It yields the protein CASSPVSRGEQYF.

In this sample, this clonotype turned up a few times. The chain has TRBV7-3 and TRBJ1-5; 9 nucleotides line up with TRBD1. Germline CDR1 and CDR2: SGHTA and FQGTGA. This CDR3 has 13 amino acids. V was pared by 3 bases and J by 7 bases, with 1 base of the junction left unmatched. DNA of the CDR3: TGTGCCAGCAGCTTGACAGGGGGGCAGCCCCAGCATTTT. Residues: CASSLTGGQPQHF.

This clonotype occurred a few times. V gene TRBV20-1 combines with J gene TRBJ2-5; 9 bases are a match to TRBD1. Germline V gene data show CDR1 as DFQATT and CDR2 as SNEGSKA (reference sequence). J was trimmed by 4 bases and V by 1 base; bases with no gene match: 7. The CDR3 is 15 residues long. DNA for the CDR3: TGCAGTGCTAGAGTGCGGACAGGGGCCCGAGAGACCCAGTACTTC. It specifies CSARVRTGARETQYF.

This clonotype occurred once. The chain has TRBV5-6 and TRBJ2-7; 7 bases are shared with TRBD1. Germline V gives CDR1 SGHDT, CDR2 YYEEEE. V was pared by 4 bases and J by 1 base, with 11 bases of the junction left unmatched. There are 16 residues in the CDR3. The CDR3 region has the DNA TGTGCCAGCAGCCATTATACCGGGACAGCTTCCTACGAGCAGTACTTC. It specifies CASSHYTGTASYEQYF.

This clonotype was counted between two and nine times. The chain carries TRBV5-1 and TRBJ2-7, with D perhaps matching TRBD1 (6 bases). The length of the CDR3 is 15 residues. Trimming took 4 bases from V and 2 from J, leaving 16 bases between them. From germline, CDR1 is SGHRS and CDR2 YFSETQ. This CDR3 reads CASSGGQGIPYEQYF. CDR3 coding DNA: TGCGCCAGCAGCGGGGGACAAGGGATTCCCTACGAGCAGTACTTC.

The chain is built from TRBV6-5 and TRBJ2-5; D gene uncertain. With 6 bases removed from V and 11 bases from J, the gap between germline ends came to 25 bases. Per germline, CDR1 MNHEY and CDR2 SVGAGI. CDR3 size: 15 residues. CDR3 region: CASSSGLPICDEQYF. The CDR3, as DNA: TGTGCCAGCAGCAGTGGCCTCCCCATCTGCGATGAGCAGTACTTC.

In this sample, this clonotype turned up a few times. This rearrangement joins TRBV9 to TRBJ2-1; 9 bases line up with TRBD2. Germline V gene lookup returns CDR1 SGDLS and CDR2 YYNGEE. J gave up 1 base and V 4 bases, and 6 bases lay outside the gene matches. The CDR3 totals 16 residues. The CDR3 DNA reads TGTGCCAGCAGCATCCTAGCGGGGAGTTCCTACAATGAGCAGTTCTTC. It is translated as CASSILAGSSYNEQFF.

This chain uses TRBV2 with TRBJ2-3; 10 bases are shared with TRBD1. Trimming took 5 bases from V and 3 from J; bases not matched to a gene: 5. CDR1 is SNHLY, CDR2 FYNNEI, per germline. The CDR3 covers 15 residues. For the CDR3, the DNA is TGTGCCAGCAGTAGGGGACAGGGGAATACAGATACGCAGTATTTT. As protein: CASSRGQGNTDTQYF.

This clonotype was counted between two and nine times. V usage is TRBV5-1 and J usage is TRBJ2-7; 11 bases are shared with TRBD1. CDR1 and CDR2 (germline): SGHRS, YFSETQ. Trimming removed 3 bases from V and 3 bases from J; junction bases left unmatched: 5. This CDR3 is 15 amino acids long. As DNA, the CDR3 is TGCGCCAGCAGCTCTGGACAGGGGGCGTTCTACGAGCAGTACTTC. This translates into CASSSGQGAFYEQYF.

On this clonotype: A single base separates this from a much larger clone, so it may be a read error. The chain is built from TRBV6-5 and TRBJ2-5; TRBD1 matches at 9 bases. V shed 5 bases, J shed 5 bases, and the junction held 6 bases outside the gene matches. The CDR3 covers 14 residues. CDR1 is MNHEY, CDR2 SVGAGI, per germline. CDR3 sequence (DNA): TGTGCCAGCAGTGGGGACAGGGCCCGCGAGACCCAGTACTTC. Amino acids: CASSGDRARETQYF.

This clonotype has more than one count but fewer than ten. This rearrangement joins TRBV7-2 to TRBJ1-2; D perhaps matches TRBD1 (5 bases). CDR3 length: 13 residues. Germline CDR1 is SGHTA and CDR2 is FQGNSA. The ends were cut back, 1 base at V and 7 bases at J, with 10 bases in the middle. Written as DNA, the CDR3 is TGTGCCAGCAGCTTAGAGGGGAGGCGTGGCTACACCTTC. Protein product: CASSLEGRRGYTF.

The CDR3 here is CASSDGQGSAKNIQYF. The CDR3 bases are TGCGCCAGCAGTGATGGGCAGGGGTCAGCCAAAAACATTCAGTACTTC. The chain has TRBV10-1 and TRBJ2-4; maybe TRBD1 (6 bases). Germline V gene lookup returns CDR1 WNHNN and CDR2 SYGVQD (reference sequence). Trimming stripped 3 bases from V and 0 bases from J, with 12 bases between. This CDR3 has 16 amino acids.

This clonotype was observed a handful of times. The rearrangement links TRBV7-9 to TRBJ2-1; 8 bases agree with TRBD1. J lost 8 bases, V lost 4 bases, and 1 base had no gene match. The CDR3 spans 12 residues. Germline V CDR1 and CDR2: SEHNR, FQNEAQ (reference sequence). CDR3 amino acids: CASSSQGDEQFF. The DNA of the CDR3 is TGTGCCAGCAGCTCACAGGGGGATGAGCAGTTCTTC.

This rearrangement joins TRBV7-2 to TRBJ2-4; either TRBD1 or TRBD2 may fit D (5 bases each). The length of the CDR3 is 15 residues. V lost 1 base, J lost 6 bases, and 13 bases lay in between. The V gene's germline CDR1 is SGHTA and CDR2 FQGNSA. The CDR3 region has the DNA TGTGCCAGCAGCTTAGGGTGGGGGAGTCGAAACATTCAGTACTTC. Translating gives CASSLGWGSRNIQYF.